These 9 T cell receptor beta chains share one sample of origin, sequenced in a study of naive CD8 T cells in extremely preterm neonates. TCRdb's table, derived via immunoSEQ multiplex PCR, lists solely in-frame clones and lacks some. The sample shows approximately 4,900 clones, 95% to 98% of them seen only once. Sequencing input: naive CD8+ T cells from blood. These receptors were taken from a human donor in good health.

This clone has a single count. Compared with germline, one end of the junction differs, possibly owing to a read error. V is TRBV27 and J is TRBJ2-5; weak D call: TRBD1 (6 bases). The J call may be faulty, since TRBJ2-7 better matches the DNA end. CDR1 and CDR2 from the germline V gene are MNHEY and SMNVEV (reference sequence). The CDR3 length is 16 residues. The CDR3, as DNA: TGTGCCAGCAGCTTATCGGGACAAAGTTCCCGCTACGAGCAGTACTTC. This gives the protein CASSLSGQSSRYEQYF.

V gene TRBV27 combines with J gene TRBJ1-2; weak D call: TRBD1 (5 bases). Looked up from germline, CDR1 is MNHEY and CDR2 is SMNVEV (reference sequence). CDR3 length equals 13 residues. V lost 2 bases and J lost 8, with 12 bases in between. The CDR3: CASSLQGKGGYTF. As DNA, the CDR3 is TGTGCCAGCAGTTTACAGGGAAAGGGCGGCTACACCTTC.

CDR3 nucleotide sequence: TGCGCCAGCAGTGACTCACTAGCGGACTACGAGCAGTACTTC. Amino acids: CASSDSLADYEQYF. The chain links TRBV10-1 to TRBJ2-7, with 8 positions matching TRBD2. Germline V gene sequence: CDR1 WNHNN, CDR2 SYGVQD (reference sequence). The ends lost 3 bases at V and 3 bases at J; junction bases unmatched: 4. The CDR3 runs to 14 residues.

The chain couples TRBV11-2 to TRBJ2-1, with no clear D. This CDR3 region has 15 residues. V lost 2 bases to trimming and J lost 0 bases, with 8 bases between them. From germline, CDR1 is SGHAT and CDR2 FQNNGV. The CDR3 DNA sequence: TGTGCCAGCAGCTTAACGTCGAGCTCCTACAATGAGCAGTTCTTC. Amino acid sequence: CASSLTSSSYNEQFF. The entire variable domain, with the rest obtained from reference TRBV11-2 and TRBJ2-1, is as follows: EAGVAQSPRYKIIEKRQSVAFWCNPISGHATLYWYQQILGQGPKLLIQFQNNGVVDDSQLPKDRFSAERLKGVDSTLKIQPAKLEDSAVYLCASSLTSSSYNEQFFGPGTRLTVL.

V usage is TRBV28 and J usage is TRBJ2-7; D possibly corresponds to TRBD1 (5 bases). The V gene lost 2 bases and the J gene lost 2 bases, with 7 bases spanning the gap. CDR1 is MDHEN and CDR2 is SYDVKM in the germline V gene. The CDR3 has 13 amino acids. This CDR3 reads CASSLPDTYEQYF. The CDR3 coding sequence is TGTGCCAGCAGTTTACCGGACACCTACGAGCAGTACTTC.

The chain joins TRBV27 to TRBJ1-2, with 11 nucleotides matching TRBD1. Germline V lookup: CDR1 MNHEY, CDR2 SMNVEV (reference sequence). CDR3 length: 16 amino acids. V shed 4 bases, J shed 3 bases, and the junction held 7 bases outside the gene matches. CDR3 nucleotides: TGTGCCAGCAGTTCCTGGACAGGGGGCTCTGACTATGGCTACACCTTC. It yields the protein CASSSWTGGSDYGYTF.

The chain links TRBV6-5 to TRBJ1-2, with 7 bases matching TRBD1. With V trimmed by 7 bases and J by 1 base, 9 bases remained unmatched. The length of the CDR3 is 15 residues. Germline CDR1 and CDR2: MNHEY and SVGAGI. The CDR3 DNA sequence: TGTGCCAGCATCGGCGGGGACAGAGATAACTATGGCTACACCTTC. Amino acids: CASIGGDRDNYGYTF.

The J gene is TRBJ2-3, the V gene TRBV27; 7 positions match TRBD2. The CDR3 sequence is 15 residues long. Germline assignment: CDR1 MNHEY and CDR2 SMNVEV (reference sequence). Trimming at V came to 1 base and at J to 1 base, leaving 2 bases not matched to a gene. CDR3 amino acids: CASSLFRGGTDTQYF. As DNA, the CDR3 is TGTGCCAGCAGTTTATTCCGGGGGGGCACAGATACGCAGTATTTT.

The V and J genes are TRBV14 and TRBJ1-6, with 9 nucleotides matching TRBD1. The CDR3 runs 16 residues. Germline-derived CDR1 and CDR2 are SGHDN and FVKESK. V gave up 3 bases and J gave up 3 bases; unmatched junction bases: 3. CDR3 amino acids: CASSHSTGGYNSPLHF. In DNA, the CDR3 is TGTGCCAGCAGCCATTCGACAGGGGGCTATAATTCACCCCTCCACTTT. Full variable domain (outside the CDR3, taken from reference TRBV14 and TRBJ1-6): EAGVTQFPSHSVIEKGQTVTLRCDPISGHDNLYWYRRVMGKEIKFLLHFVKESKQDESGMPNNRFLAERTGGTYSTLKVQPAELEDSGVYFCASSHSTGGYNSPLHFGNGTRLTVT.